These 26 T cell receptor beta chains originate from one sample sequenced in a study of glioma-infiltrating T cells after dendritic cell vaccination. Assay: immunoSEQ multiplex PCR; the TCRdb copy retains only in-frame clones and omits some. This sample yields about 87,000 clones, of which roughly 90% are seen a single time; approximately 2.9% belongs to the top ten. Source: blood, taken before dendritic cell vaccination. These receptors originate from a human donor with glioblastoma.

The genes are TRBV2 and TRBJ1-1; possible D gene TRBD1, 6 bases. Germline lookup yields CDR1 SNHLY and CDR2 FYNNEI. CDR3 length: 15 residues. Trimming removed 7 bases from V and 3 bases from J, with 18 bases in between. The CDR3 is CASTRDTGLHTEAFF. Written as DNA, the CDR3 is TGTGCCAGCACCCGGGACACAGGATTACACACTGAAGCTTTCTTT.

The V gene is TRBV28, the J gene TRBJ2-2; maybe TRBD2 (5 bases). CDR3 length: 14 amino acids. CDR1 is MDHEN, CDR2 SYDVKM, per germline. V was shortened by 6 bases and J by 5 bases, with 13 bases between the two germline ends. The CDR3 nucleotides are TGTGCCAGCAGACCCCGAGGGCGGACCGGGGAGCTGTTTTTT. Encoded protein: CASRPRGRTGELFF.

The chain employs TRBV6-6 and TRBJ1-2; 10 bases line up with TRBD1. Germline V gives CDR1 MNHNY, CDR2 SVGAGI (reference sequence). V shed 0 bases and J 4 bases; nucleotides not matched to a gene: 2. CDR3 length equals 15 residues. The chain's CDR3 is CASSYSTGGPYGYTF. CDR3 coding DNA: TGTGCCAGCAGTTACTCGACAGGGGGCCCCTATGGCTACACCTTC.

Comment on this clone: One junction end does not reproduce the germline sequence, and a read error may be involved. The rearrangement links TRBV5-6 to TRBJ1-2, with 7 bases aligning to TRBD1. The CDR3 length is 15 residues. Per germline, CDR1 SGHDT and CDR2 YYEEEE. This chain's CDR3 is CASRLGQSPNYGYTF. The CDR3 nucleotides read TGTGCCAGCAGATTGGGACAGAGTCCTAACTATGGCTACACCTTC.

The table lists this clone with a count of one. The chain couples TRBV27 to TRBJ1-1; D call uncertain. With 1 base removed from V and 7 bases from J, the gap between germline ends came to 10 bases. Germline values: CDR1 MNHEY, CDR2 SMNVEV (reference sequence). The length of the CDR3 is 13 residues. The CDR3 is CASSLYRGSEAFF. The CDR3 DNA sequence: TGTGCCAGCAGTTTATATCGAGGCAGTGAAGCTTTCTTT.

This chain joins TRBV6-5 and TRBJ1-6; no clear D gene. The CDR3 extends over 15 amino acids. Trimming stripped 6 bases from V and 9 bases from J, with 18 bases between. Per the germline V gene, CDR1 is MNHEY and CDR2 is SVGAGI. The CDR3 nucleotides are TGTGCCAGCAGGCCTACAGCGGCAAATGGTTCACCCCTCCACTTT. Amino acid sequence: CASRPTAANGSPLHF.

V and J are TRBV11-2 and TRBJ1-1; D may be TRBD1 (6 bases). Deletions cut 6 bases from V and 4 bases from J, with 15 bases between. This CDR3 is 14 amino acids long. Germline CDR1 and CDR2: SGHAT and FQNNGV. This CDR3 reads CASRNSGDSTEAFF. In DNA form, the CDR3 reads TGTGCCAGCAGGAATTCAGGGGATTCCACTGAAGCTTTCTTT.

The chain couples TRBV5-1 to TRBJ2-3; TRBD2 might be the D (6 bases). CDR1 is SGHRS, CDR2 YFSETQ, per germline. Trimming stripped 4 bases from V and 2 bases from J, with 14 bases between. The CDR3 is 15 residues long. The DNA of the CDR3 is TGCGCCAGCAGCCTTTTAGCGGATATCACAGATACGCAGTATTTT. Translated, it gives CASSLLADITDTQYF.

The gene calls are TRBV11-2 and TRBJ2-7; the match to TRBD1 covers 9 bases. From germline, CDR1 is SGHAT and CDR2 FQNNGV. The CDR3 is made up of 14 amino acids. Trimming cost V 3 bases and J 2 bases; bases outside gene matches: 2. The CDR3 bases are TGTGCCAGCAGCTTCGGGGACAGGGCCTACGAGCAGTACTTC. Translated: CASSFGDRAYEQYF.

The chain is built from TRBV6-1 and TRBJ1-5, with D unclear. The germline gives CDR1 MNHNS, CDR2 SASEGT. CDR3 length equals 15 residues. The V gene lost 8 bases and the J gene lost 0 bases, with 14 bases spanning the gap. CDR3 nucleotides: TGTGCCAGCTCGCCTTCCGCGGATAGCAATCAGCCCCAGCATTTT. Translation: CASSPSADSNQPQHF.

The chain recombines TRBV5-6 with TRBJ1-1; 11 bases align to TRBD1. V shed 4 bases and J 11 bases; nucleotides not matched to a gene: 10. Germline assignment: CDR1 SGHDT and CDR2 YYEEEE. The CDR3 loop spans 14 amino acids. The CDR3 protein is CASSTVGQGVRAFF. The DNA for the CDR3 is TGTGCCAGCAGCACCGTGGGACAGGGGGTACGGGCTTTCTTT.

This sequence joins TRBV5-1 and TRBJ2-3; a weak D match, TRBD2 (6 bases). The CDR3 length is 15 residues. Germline values: CDR1 SGHRS, CDR2 YFSETQ. The V end was cut by 4 bases, the J end by 0 bases, with 12 bases between. The CDR3 DNA reads TGCGCCAGCAGCATTATAGCGGACAGCACAGATACGCAGTATTTT. It codes for CASSIIADSTDTQYF.

Concerning this clone itself: This sample also contains other DNA sequences that code for the same CDR3. The chain links TRBV30 to TRBJ1-6, with D hard to call. The CDR3 is 15 residues long. V lost 2 bases and J 5 bases, leaving 13 bases between the germline ends. Germline CDR1 and CDR2: GTSNPN and SVGIG (reference sequence). The CDR3: CAWSPKSVDNSPLHF. In nucleotides, the CDR3 is TGTGCCTGGAGTCCCAAGAGCGTGGATAATTCACCCCTCCACTTT.

The chain joins TRBV19 to TRBJ2-7; D may be TRBD1 (6 bases). This CDR3 spans 13 amino acids. V lost 7 bases, J lost 6 bases, and 16 bases lay in between. Germline V gene lookup returns CDR1 LNHDA and CDR2 SQIVND (reference sequence). CDR3 DNA sequence: TGTGCCAGTACCCTCGCAGGGGCTAGCGAGCAGTACTTC. Its translation: CASTLAGASEQYF.

V gene TRBV7-6 combines with J gene TRBJ1-4; D is undetermined. The CDR3 consists of 17 residues. The germline V gene has CDR1 SGHVS and CDR2 FNYEAQ. The V end was cut by 2 bases, the J end by 4 bases, with 17 bases between. This CDR3 is CASSLNSLAPGNEKLFF. CDR3 in DNA: TGTGCCAGCAGCTTAAATTCACTGGCCCCGGGTAATGAAAAACTGTTTTTT.

This chain connects TRBV15 to TRBJ1-4, with D maybe TRBD1 (5 bases). Between the trimmed V and J ends, which lost 1 base and 8 bases, there was a span of 11 bases. Germline V CDR1 and CDR2: LNHNV, YYDKDF (reference sequence). There are 14 residues in the CDR3. The CDR3 protein is CATSRAGVGEKLFF. CDR3 in DNA: TGTGCCACCAGCAGAGCGGGGGTTGGAGAAAAACTGTTTTTT.

The chain has TRBV4-1 and TRBJ2-7, with TRBD1 identical over 7 bases. This CDR3 region has 16 residues. V gave up 3 bases and J gave up 4 bases; unmatched junction bases: 12. Germline CDR1 reads MGHRA; CDR2 reads YSYEKL. In DNA, the CDR3 is TGCGCCAGCAGCCACCGCAAGGGGGACAGCCCGTACGAGCAGTACTTC. This encodes CASSHRKGDSPYEQYF.

The CDR3 DNA follows: TGTGCCACCAGCTTAGCTAATGAGCAGTTCTTC. As protein: CATSLANEQFF. The chain links TRBV15 to TRBJ2-1, with D unresolved. Germline-derived CDR1 and CDR2 are LNHNV and YYDKDF (reference sequence). The CDR3 contains 11 residues. The V and J ends lost 5 bases and 7 bases respectively, with 6 bases between them.

The rearrangement links TRBV6-6 to TRBJ2-7; possibly TRBD1 for D (5 bases). CDR1 is MNHNY, CDR2 SVGAGI, per germline (reference sequence). This CDR3 has 14 residues. V gave up 6 bases and J gave up 0 bases, with 12 bases separating them. The CDR3 bases are TGTGCCAGCAGGGACAACGCCCGCTCCTACGAGCAGTACTTC. It yields the protein CASRDNARSYEQYF.

This chain uses TRBV2 with TRBJ1-5; no clear D gene. The CDR3 contains 13 residues. Germline V gives CDR1 SNHLY, CDR2 FYNNEI. V lost 3 bases to trimming and J lost 6 bases, with 9 bases between them. CDR3 residues: CASSDIPGQPQHF. CDR3 in DNA: TGTGCCAGCAGTGATATCCCAGGTCAGCCCCAGCATTTT.

This clone has a single count. The DNA for the CDR3 is TGTGCCAGCAGTGAAGACCTAGGCGTCCCTTCGGGGTCCGAGCAGTACTTC. Translation: CASSEDLGVPSGSEQYF. The rearrangement uses TRBV6-1 and TRBJ2-7, with TRBD2 as a possible D gene (5 bases). V lost 1 base and J lost 6, with 22 bases in between. CDR1 and CDR2 (germline): MNHNS, SASEGT. The CDR3 spans 17 residues.

This clone occurred a few times. The rearrangement links TRBV10-2 to TRBJ2-3; the D gene is possibly TRBD2 (5 bases). CDR1 WSHSY and CDR2 SAAADI come from the germline V gene. This CDR3 spans 13 amino acids. V lost 11 bases to trimming and J lost 0 bases, with 12 bases between them. The CDR3: CALATGSTDTQYF. The CDR3, as DNA: TGCGCCCTCGCTACGGGGAGCACAGATACGCAGTATTTT.

CDR3 sequence: CASSQVGGRTEAFF. CDR3 nucleotide sequence: TGTGCCAGCTCCCAGGTCGGGGGGCGCACTGAAGCTTTCTTT. This chain connects TRBV2 to TRBJ1-1; D is possibly TRBD1 (6 bases). Germline V CDR1 and CDR2: SNHLY, FYNNEI. This CDR3 is built from 14 residues. Trimming took off 8 bases at V and 4 bases at J, with 17 bases between the two ends.

The rearrangement joins TRBV6-5 to TRBJ1-5; 7 nucleotides agree with TRBD1. CDR1 MNHEY and CDR2 SVGAGI come from the germline V gene. This CDR3 has 15 residues. V gave up 2 bases and J gave up 4 bases; unmatched junction bases: 5. In DNA form, the CDR3 reads TGTGCCAGCAGTTACAGACAGGGTCGGAATCAGCCCCAGCATTTT. It translates to CASSYRQGRNQPQHF.

The CDR3 DNA reads TGTGCCAGCAGTGACTGGTTAGCGGGAGTGTGCGAGCAGTACTTC. This encodes CASSDWLAGVCEQYF. This chain joins TRBV6-4 and TRBJ2-7, with 9 bases fitting TRBD2. Germline CDR1 and CDR2: MRHNA and SNTAGT. The junction had 7 bases not matched to a gene; V was cut back by 1 base and J by 6 bases. The CDR3 spans 15 residues.

This chain joins TRBV11-1 and TRBJ2-1, with 8 bases lining up with TRBD2. This CDR3 spans 17 amino acids. CDR1 is SGHAT and CDR2 is FQDESV in the germline V gene (reference sequence). Germline trimming cut 0 bases from V and 6 bases from J; bases unmatched to any gene: 10. The CDR3 region is CASSLARRLAGRNEQFF. CDR3 DNA sequence: TGTGCCAGCAGCTTAGCGCGGCGGCTAGCGGGCCGCAATGAGCAGTTCTTC.